The 18 T cell receptor beta chains below come from one sample, sequenced in a study of technical replicates of blood from a few donors. Libraries were prepared by immunoSEQ multiplex PCR; TCRdb keeps only in-frame clonotypes and omits some of them. The table records fewer than 60,000 clones, about 96% of them present only once. Sample: PBMCs. The receptors come from a human donor in good health. Some clones in this sample may be carry-over from other donors' samples.

The chain has TRBV4-2 and TRBJ2-7; 14 bases map to TRBD2. This CDR3 comprises 17 residues. Germline V gives CDR1 LGHNA, CDR2 YNFKEQ. V was pared by 4 bases and J by 2 bases, with 7 bases of the junction left unmatched. Here the CDR3 DNA reads TGTGCCAGCAGCCCACTGGGACTAGCGGGAGTGACCTACGAGCAGTACTTC. It codes for CASSPLGLAGVTYEQYF.

This chain's CDR3 is CASSALGLAGVRDTQYF. The CDR3 nucleotides read TGTGCCAGCAGCGCCTTGGGACTAGCGGGAGTGAGAGATACGCAGTATTTT. J is TRBJ2-3 and V is TRBV9, with 14 bases that match TRBD2. The CDR3 runs to 17 residues. The germline V gene encodes CDR1 SGDLS and CDR2 YYNGEE. The ends lost 3 bases at V and 5 bases at J; junction bases unmatched: 8.

This clone was recorded once. This chain joins TRBV4-2 and TRBJ2-7; 7 bases fit TRBD1. The V gene's germline CDR1 is LGHNA and CDR2 YNFKEQ. CDR3 size: 16 residues. Losses at the gene ends were 1 base for V and 2 bases for J; bases not matched to a gene: 8. The CDR3 DNA follows: TGTGCCAGCAGCCAAGGTACAGGGGACACCACCTACGAGCAGTACTTC. The encoded protein is CASSQGTGDTTYEQYF.

The CDR3 loop reads CASSSGLAVPEAQYF. CDR3 coding DNA: TGCGCCAGCAGCTCGGGACTAGCGGTGCCCGAGGCCCAGTACTTC. The chain carries TRBV5-1 and TRBJ2-5, with 11 bases aligning to TRBD2. With V trimmed by 3 bases and J by 9 bases, 10 bases remained unmatched. This CDR3 is 15 amino acids long. Germline V gene lookup returns CDR1 SGHRS and CDR2 YFSETQ. Looking up the rest from reference TRBV5-1 and TRBJ2-5 gives the full variable domain: KAGVTQTPRYLIKTRGQQVTLSCSPISGHRSVSWYQQTPGQGLQFLFEYFSETQRNKGNFPGRFSGRQFSNSRSEMNVSTLELGDSALYLCASSSGLAVPEAQYFGPGTRLLVL.

The rearrangement joins TRBV29-1 to TRBJ1-3, with a tentative D call TRBD1 (6 bases). Germline CDR1 and CDR2: SQVTM and ANQGSEA. V dropped 2 bases and J dropped 8 bases, with 16 bases sitting between them. This CDR3 is 14 amino acids long. The CDR3 DNA reads as TGCAGCGTTGAAAAAGACAGGCCCCACCACACCATATATTTT. It codes for CSVEKDRPHHTIYF. Using reference TRBV29-1 and TRBJ1-3 for the parts outside the CDR3, the full variable domain is SAVISQKPSRDICQRGTSLTIQCQVDSQVTMMFWYRQQPGQSLTLIATANQGSEATYESGFVIDKFPISRPNLTFSTLTVSNMSPEDSSIYLCSVEKDRPHHTIYFGEGSWLTVV.

V usage is TRBV6-5 and J usage is TRBJ2-1; D is perhaps TRBD1 (5 bases). Trimming removed 0 bases at V and 4 bases at J, with 10 bases between. This CDR3 spans 15 amino acids. From germline, CDR1 is MNHEY and CDR2 SVGAGI. The CDR3 DNA is TGTGCCAGCAGTTACTCGTTCCAGGGATACAATGAGCAGTTCTTC. Protein sequence: CASSYSFQGYNEQFF.

This chain links TRBV4-2 with TRBJ2-7; 7 bases agree with TRBD2. The germline gives CDR1 LGHNA, CDR2 YNFKEQ. The V gene end was trimmed by 1 base and the J gene end by 4 bases; junction bases not matched to a gene: 4. The CDR3 covers 14 residues. This CDR3 reads CASSQAPSGYEQYF. In DNA form, the CDR3 reads TGTGCCAGCAGCCAAGCCCCTAGCGGTTACGAGCAGTACTTC.

The V call is TRBV4-2, the J call TRBJ1-1; D not certain. The germline CDR1 and CDR2 sequences are LGHNA and YNFKEQ. This CDR3 region has 13 residues. V shed 4 bases and J shed 4 bases, with 10 bases lying between them. This chain's CDR3 is CASSPLSGTEAFF. CDR3 nucleotides: TGTGCCAGCAGCCCGCTAAGTGGCACTGAAGCTTTCTTT.

This rearrangement joins TRBV7-2 to TRBJ2-2; D is ambiguous. Per the germline V gene, CDR1 is SGHTA and CDR2 is FQGNSA. The CDR3 runs to 16 residues. The V end was cut by 5 bases, the J end by 1 base, with 14 bases between. In DNA form, the CDR3 reads TGTGCCAGCAGCCCACTACTAAGAGGGAACACCGGGGAGCTGTTTTTT. This sequence encodes CASSPLLRGNTGELFF.

The chain employs TRBV7-9 and TRBJ1-2; possibly TRBD1 for D (6 bases). The germline V and J ends were trimmed by 8 bases and 4 bases, with 8 bases remaining between them. The CDR3 is made up of 11 amino acids. In germline, CDR1 is SEHNR, CDR2 FQNEAQ (reference sequence). CDR3 loop: CASAGVYGYTF. The CDR3, as DNA: TGTGCCAGCGCAGGGGTCTATGGCTACACCTTC.

This chain links TRBV4-3 with TRBJ2-3; a possible D gene is TRBD1 (7 bases). Trimming stripped 1 base from V and 0 bases from J, with 17 bases between. The CDR3 has 18 amino acids. Germline-derived CDR1 and CDR2 are LGHNA and YSLEER. The CDR3 DNA reads TGCGCCAGCAGCCAAGGGATGGCGGGGACAGTTAGCACAGATACGCAGTATTTT. This encodes CASSQGMAGTVSTDTQYF.

V is TRBV18 and J is TRBJ2-5; 7 bases are a match to TRBD1. This CDR3 has 15 amino acids. With V trimmed by 6 bases and J by 3 bases, 10 bases remained unmatched. Germline CDR1 is KGHSH and CDR2 is LQKENI. The CDR3 is CASSEGRDSKETQYF. The CDR3 bases are TGTGCCAGCTCGGAAGGCCGGGACAGCAAAGAGACCCAGTACTTC.

The chain uses TRBV4-2 and TRBJ2-7; tentative D call: TRBD1 (5 bases). The CDR3 sequence is 16 residues long. Germline CDR1 is LGHNA and CDR2 is YNFKEQ. V lost 0 bases, J lost 5 bases, and 17 bases lay in between. In DNA form, the CDR3 reads TGTGCCAGCAGCCAAGATCCCCAGGGTTATGTGCACGAGCAGTACTTC. As protein: CASSQDPQGYVHEQYF.

The DNA for the CDR3 is TGCGCCAGCAGGAGGACAGTCAGCACAGATACGCAGTATTTT. Translating gives CASRRTVSTDTQYF. The rearrangement joins TRBV10-2 to TRBJ2-3; D is perhaps TRBD1 (6 bases). Germline V lookup: CDR1 WSHSY, CDR2 SAAADI. Trimming took 6 bases from V and 0 from J, leaving 10 bases between them. CDR3 length: 14 residues.

The gene calls are TRBV4-2 and TRBJ1-1; D is unresolved. CDR1 LGHNA and CDR2 YNFKEQ come from the germline V gene. This CDR3 contains 12 residues. V gave up 4 bases and J gave up 7 bases, with 10 bases separating them. The CDR3 nucleotides read TGTGCCAGCAGCCGGAGTATGGGTGAAGCTTTCTTT. Translating gives CASSRSMGEAFF.

This clone was seen only once. This chain's CDR3 is CASSPQGAFSGNTIYF. The CDR3 region has the DNA TGTGCCAGTAGTCCACAGGGAGCCTTCTCTGGAAACACCATATATTTT. The chain has TRBV19 and TRBJ1-3; a possible D gene is TRBD1 (6 bases). CDR1 is LNHDA and CDR2 is SQIVND in the germline V gene (reference sequence). CDR3 length: 16 amino acids. The V gene lost 5 bases and the J gene lost 0 bases, with 14 bases spanning the gap.

J is TRBJ2-3 and V is TRBV11-3, with TRBD2 matching 7 bases. Germline values: CDR1 SGHNT, CDR2 YENEEA. The J segment lost 6 bases and the V segment lost 3 bases, leaving 9 bases of the junction unmatched. The CDR3 sequence is 15 residues long. CDR3 nucleotide sequence: TGTGCCAGCAGCTTCGACGACGAGCGGGGTGATACGCAGTATTTT. Its protein product is CASSFDDERGDTQYF.

This clone came up once. This rearrangement joins TRBV7-2 to TRBJ2-7, with 9 bases fitting TRBD1. The CDR3 totals 15 residues. Germline trimming cut 4 bases from V and 6 bases from J; bases unmatched to any gene: 10. The V gene's germline CDR1 is SGHTA and CDR2 FQGNSA. This chain's CDR3 is CASSSSGTGRAEQYF. CDR3 in DNA: TGTGCCAGCAGCTCCTCTGGGACAGGGAGGGCCGAGCAGTACTTC.